A single sample is the source of the 20 T cell receptor beta chains below, sequenced in a study of CD8+ T cells in alopecia areata. RNA extraction and reverse transcription yielded cDNA as sequencing template. The assay was immunoSEQ multiplex PCR, and TCRdb's table has in-frame clones only and misses some. The table lists around 250,000 clones, roughly two thirds of them singletons, with approximately 1.2% in the top ten. The source was CD4+ T cells sorted from blood, collected at week 0. Source of these receptors: a human donor with alopecia areata.

The chain recombines TRBV14 with TRBJ1-2; D gene uncertain. This CDR3 is 13 amino acids long. Germline-derived CDR1 and CDR2 are SGHDN and FVKESK. V was clipped by 4 bases and J by 3 bases, with 9 bases between them. CDR3 bases: TGTGCCAGCAGCCCAGGTCCTTACTATGGCTACACCTTC. Translated, it gives CASSPGPYYGYTF.

The genes are TRBV4-3 and TRBJ2-3; D possibly uses TRBD1 or TRBD2 (7 bases each). V was cut by 0 bases and J by 3 bases, with 13 bases left in between. In germline, CDR1 is LGHNA, CDR2 YSLEER. The CDR3 covers 16 residues. The CDR3: CASSQERQGGTDTQYF. The CDR3 DNA is TGCGCCAGCAGCCAAGAAAGGCAGGGGGGGACAGATACGCAGTATTTT.

The chain couples TRBV29-1 to TRBJ1-2; 8 bases agree with TRBD1. CDR3 size: 13 residues. Germline V gives CDR1 SQVTM, CDR2 ANQGSEA. With 1 base clipped from V and 6 bases from J, the junction kept 4 bases outside the gene matches. The CDR3 DNA reads as TGCAGCGTTGAAGGAGGACAGGGCGATGGCTACACCTTC. Its protein product is CSVEGGQGDGYTF. The full variable domain, in which reference TRBV29-1 and TRBJ1-2 provide the parts outside the CDR3, is SAVISQKPSRDICQRGTSLTIQCQVDSQVTMMFWYRQQPGQSLTLIATANQGSEATYESGFVIDKFPISRPNLTFSTLTVSNMSPEDSSIYLCSVEGGQGDGYTFGSGTRLTVV.

The chain links TRBV7-9 to TRBJ2-6; D unclear. The CDR3 length is 14 residues. Germline V CDR1 and CDR2: SEHNR, FQNEAQ (reference sequence). Trimming stripped 2 bases from V and 4 bases from J, with 6 bases between. The CDR3 DNA follows: TGTGCCAGCAGCTTATTGGCAGGGGCCAACGTCCTGACTTTC. Amino acid sequence: CASSLLAGANVLTF.

Here the CDR3 DNA reads TGCAGCGTTGGACCGACTAGCGGAAACTACGAGCAGTACTTC. Translation gives CSVGPTSGNYEQYF. The chain combines TRBV29-1 with TRBJ2-7; TRBD2 matches 9 bases. Germline V gene sequence: CDR1 SQVTM, CDR2 ANQGSEA. V was pared by 4 bases and J by 3 bases, with 7 bases of the junction left unmatched. This CDR3 has 14 amino acids.

This clone occurred a few times. The rearrangement uses TRBV29-1 and TRBJ2-3, with no clear D. The CDR3 extends over 12 amino acids. The V end was cut by 1 base, the J end by 5 bases, with 7 bases between. The V gene's germline CDR1 is SQVTM and CDR2 ANQGSEA. The CDR3 sequence is CSVEGAIDTQYF. CDR3 sequence (DNA): TGCAGCGTTGAAGGGGCGATAGATACGCAGTATTTT.

The V call is TRBV5-1, the J call TRBJ1-2; D remains unclear. The CDR3 consists of 14 residues. Looked up from germline, CDR1 is SGHRS and CDR2 is YFSETQ. Trimming pared 4 bases from V and 3 bases from J, leaving 13 bases between. This chain's CDR3 is CASSAEGSDYGYTF. In nucleotides, the CDR3 is TGCGCCAGCAGCGCCGAGGGATCGGACTATGGCTACACCTTC. Together with reference TRBV5-1 and TRBJ1-2, the CDR3 gives the full variable domain: KAGVTQTPRYLIKTRGQQVTLSCSPISGHRSVSWYQQTPGQGLQFLFEYFSETQRNKGNFPGRFSGRQFSNSRSEMNVSTLELGDSALYLCASSAEGSDYGYTFGSGTRLTVV.

The rearrangement joins TRBV19 to TRBJ2-7; a weak D match, TRBD1 (6 bases). Germline CDR1 LNHDA, CDR2 SQIVND (reference sequence). CDR3 length equals 14 residues. Trimming removed 3 bases at V and 7 bases at J, with 16 bases between. The CDR3: CASSMRDMPREQYF. DNA for the CDR3: TGTGCCAGTAGTATGAGGGACATGCCTCGGGAGCAGTACTTC.

The chain joins TRBV12-5 to TRBJ2-2; the D gene could be TRBD1 or TRBD2 (5 bases each). CDR1 and CDR2 (germline): LGHNT, FRNRAP. The V and J ends lost 2 bases and 0 bases respectively, with 7 bases between them. This CDR3 region has 15 residues. CDR3 nucleotide sequence: TGTGCTAGTGGTTTGCAGGGAGCGAACACCGGGGAGCTGTTTTTT. Translation gives CASGLQGANTGELFF.

The J gene is TRBJ2-7, the V gene TRBV29-1; D remains ambiguous. This CDR3 is built from 12 residues. Between the trimmed V and J ends, which lost 7 bases and 0 bases, there was a span of 10 bases. Germline V CDR1 and CDR2: SQVTM, ANQGSEA. The CDR3 loop is CSAQESSYEQYF. CDR3 nucleotide sequence: TGCAGCGCCCAGGAAAGCTCCTACGAGCAGTACTTC.

The chain is built from TRBV30 and TRBJ2-2; 8 bases agree with TRBD1. Trimming at V came to 8 bases and at J to 2 bases, leaving 7 bases not matched to a gene. Germline V lookup: CDR1 GTSNPN, CDR2 SVGIG (reference sequence). The CDR3 is made up of 14 amino acids. In DNA, the CDR3 is TGTGCCGCACGGACAGGGCTAAACACCGGGGAGCTGTTTTTT. It codes for CAARTGLNTGELFF.

The chain employs TRBV5-6 and TRBJ1-5; D might be TRBD1 (6 bases). The germline V and J ends were trimmed by 1 base and 6 bases, with 8 bases remaining between them. CDR1 and CDR2 (germline): SGHDT, YYEEEE. CDR3 length: 13 residues. The CDR3 region is CASSLQGLQPQHF. CDR3 DNA: TGTGCCAGCAGCTTGCAGGGGCTTCAGCCCCAGCATTTT.

The V and J genes are TRBV6-5 and TRBJ2-7; TRBD2 is a possible D gene (5 bases). With 4 bases removed from V and 4 bases from J, the gap between germline ends came to 8 bases. This CDR3 comprises 12 residues. Germline loops: CDR1 MNHEY, CDR2 SVGAGI. The CDR3 coding sequence is TGTGCCAGCAGTTCGGCGGGTTACGAGCAGTACTTC. Amino acid sequence: CASSSAGYEQYF.

This rearrangement joins TRBV15 to TRBJ1-5; D may be TRBD1 (5 bases). The V and J ends lost 1 base and 8 bases respectively, with 9 bases between them. CDR1 LNHNV and CDR2 YYDKDF come from the germline V gene (reference sequence). CDR3 size: 13 residues. The chain's CDR3 is CATSRVQDEPQHF. In nucleotides, the CDR3 is TGTGCCACCAGCAGAGTACAGGATGAGCCCCAGCATTTT.

The chain links TRBV6-6 to TRBJ2-4; 7 nucleotides align to TRBD1. V gave up 5 bases and J gave up 12 bases; unmatched junction bases: 4. CDR1 is MNHNY, CDR2 SVGAGI, per germline (reference sequence). This CDR3 region has 11 residues. As DNA, the CDR3 is TGTGCCAGCAGTGAATGGGACAGTCAGTACTTC. This gives the protein CASSEWDSQYF.

The genes are TRBV5-1 and TRBJ1-1; D is unclear. The CDR3 runs to 13 residues. The V gene's germline CDR1 is SGHRS and CDR2 YFSETQ. V shed 0 bases and J shed 6 bases, with 9 bases lying between them. The DNA for the CDR3 is TGCGCCAGCAGCTTGGCGGCCGGGGCTGAAGCTTTCTTT. Translation gives CASSLAAGAEAFF. The full variable domain, completed using reference TRBV5-1 and TRBJ1-1, is KAGVTQTPRYLIKTRGQQVTLSCSPISGHRSVSWYQQTPGQGLQFLFEYFSETQRNKGNFPGRFSGRQFSNSRSEMNVSTLELGDSALYLCASSLAAGAEAFFGQGTRLTVV.

A word on this clone: This may arise from a read error, as a much more abundant clone is one base away. This CDR3 is missing its conserved last phenylalanine or tryptophan, likely due to a read error. The chain employs TRBV7-2 and TRBJ2-2; no reliable D call. The CDR3 is 14 amino acids. Germline V gene data show CDR1 as SGHTA and CDR2 as FQGNSA. V lost 4 bases to trimming and J lost 4 bases, with 10 bases between them. Here the CDR3 DNA reads TGTGCCAGCAGCTGGCGGACGGGCACCGGGGAGCTGTTTGTT. Amino acids: CASSWRTGTGELFV.

The V and J genes are TRBV27 and TRBJ1-4, with 7 bases lining up with TRBD1. The CDR3 has 16 residues. Germline-derived CDR1 and CDR2 are MNHEY and SMNVEV (reference sequence). J lost 7 bases, V lost 5 bases, and 13 bases had no gene match. In DNA, the CDR3 is TGTGCCAGCAGTCCCGACAGGGACCAGAGAGCTGAAAAACTGTTTTTT. Translation gives CASSPDRDQRAEKLFF.

The chain couples TRBV29-1 to TRBJ2-5, with TRBD1 as a possible D gene (6 bases). Germline V gives CDR1 SQVTM, CDR2 ANQGSEA. This CDR3 has 15 amino acids. The ends were cut back, 6 bases at V and 4 bases at J, with 21 bases in the middle. The CDR3 region is CSVAQAQGVAETQYF. The CDR3 DNA reads TGCAGCGTGGCCCAGGCACAGGGAGTTGCAGAGACCCAGTACTTC.

The J gene is TRBJ2-2, the V gene TRBV30; D is uncertain. The CDR3 totals 10 residues. Germline lookup yields CDR1 GTSNPN and CDR2 SVGIG (reference sequence). V shed 5 bases and J shed 5 bases, with 3 bases lying between them. For the CDR3, the DNA is TGTGCCTGGCTAACCGGGGAGCTGTTTTTT. Translating it yields CAWLTGELFF. Full variable domain (rest looked up from reference TRBV30 and TRBJ2-2): SQTIHQWPATLVQPVGSPLSLECTVEGTSNPNLYWYRQAAGRGLQLLFYSVGIGQISSEVPQNLSASRPQDRQFILSSKKLLLSDSGFYLCAWLTGELFFGEGSRLTVL.